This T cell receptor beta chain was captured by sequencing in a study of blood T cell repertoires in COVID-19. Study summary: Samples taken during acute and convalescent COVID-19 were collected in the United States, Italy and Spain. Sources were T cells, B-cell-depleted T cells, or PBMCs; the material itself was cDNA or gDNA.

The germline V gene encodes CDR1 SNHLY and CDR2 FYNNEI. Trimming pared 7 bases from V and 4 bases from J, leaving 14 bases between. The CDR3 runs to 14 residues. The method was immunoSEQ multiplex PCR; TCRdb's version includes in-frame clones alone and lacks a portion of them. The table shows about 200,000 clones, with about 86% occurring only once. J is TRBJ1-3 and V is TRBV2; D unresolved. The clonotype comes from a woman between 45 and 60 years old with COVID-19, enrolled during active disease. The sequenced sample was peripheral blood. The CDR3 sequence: CASTGGGSGNTIYF. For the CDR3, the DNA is TGTGCCAGCACTGGAGGTGGATCGGGAAACACCATATATTTT.